Each of the 13 T cell receptor beta chains below was sequenced from the same sample in a study of sequential checkpoint blockade in melanoma. Treatment noted: randomized to nivolumab then ipilimumab (arm A) or the reverse (arm B). The table came from immunoSEQ multiplex PCR; TCRdb's copy has only in-frame clones and leaves some out. Of more than 4,500 clones listed, roughly 18% are singletons. Here the sequenced sample was tumor tissue (inferred from file names), taken from a patient given nivolumab and ipilimumab in sequence. These receptors were taken from a human donor with melanoma.

There are a few counts of this clone. Other DNA variants within this sample encode the same CDR3. CDR3 nucleotides: TGTGCCAGCAGCAGGTGGACGGGGAACACTGAAGCTTTCTTT. Its protein product is CASSRWTGNTEAFF. The chain carries TRBV14 and TRBJ1-1; no clear D. Germline CDR1 and CDR2: SGHDN and FVKESK. Trimming removed 5 bases from V and 1 base from J, with 11 bases in between. This CDR3 contains 14 residues.

This clone is labeled as medium-sized. V gene TRBV30 combines with J gene TRBJ1-1; weak D call: TRBD1 (5 bases). The germline CDR1 and CDR2 sequences are GTSNPN and SVGIG (reference sequence). This CDR3 contains 14 residues. V lost 0 bases to trimming and J lost 0 bases, with 8 bases between them. The CDR3 nucleotides read TGTGCCTGGAGTGTACGACAGCTGAACACTGAAGCTTTCTTT. Protein product: CAWSVRQLNTEAFF.

This clone has more than one count but fewer than ten. The gene calls are TRBV6-8 and TRBJ2-1; maybe TRBD1 (5 bases). Trimming cost V 10 bases and J 5 bases, with 15 bases left between them. Germline lookup yields CDR1 MNHGY and CDR2 SAAAGT. CDR3 length: 13 residues. The CDR3 reads CAIRAVPNNEQFF. The CDR3 bases are TGTGCCATCAGGGCAGTACCTAACAATGAGCAGTTCTTC.

This clone is medium-sized in the sample. The rearrangement uses TRBV11-3 and TRBJ2-6, with TRBD1 matching over 9 bases. The CDR3 is 17 residues long. CDR1 SGHNT and CDR2 YENEEA come from the germline V gene. V lost 5 bases and J lost 3; bases outside the gene matches: 8. Written as DNA, the CDR3 is TGTGCCAGCAGCCCGCTACAGGGGGCGGGTGGGGCCAACGTCCTGACTTTC. Residues: CASSPLQGAGGANVLTF.

This clone came up many times. This rearrangement joins TRBV6-8 to TRBJ2-7, with D tentatively TRBD1 (6 bases). Deletions cut 7 bases from V and 0 bases from J, with 13 bases between. This CDR3 region has 14 residues. Per the germline V gene, CDR1 is MNHGY and CDR2 is SAAAGT. CDR3 sequence: CASKLAGDSYEQYF. CDR3 nucleotide sequence: TGTGCCAGCAAGTTAGCAGGGGACTCCTACGAGCAGTACTTC.

The chain links TRBV30 to TRBJ2-7; D unclear. V was pared by 0 bases and J by 5 bases, with 5 bases between. This CDR3 is 11 amino acids long. Per germline, CDR1 GTSNPN and CDR2 SVGIG (reference sequence). CDR3 in amino acids: CAWSVLDEQYF. DNA of the CDR3: TGTGCCTGGAGTGTTCTGGACGAGCAGTACTTC.

This clone was recorded a few times. The chain employs TRBV11-3 and TRBJ2-1, with D possibly TRBD1 on 6 matching bases. V was trimmed by 1 base and J by 9 bases, leaving 16 bases between them. CDR3 length: 15 amino acids. The germline gives CDR1 SGHNT, CDR2 YENEEA. For the CDR3, the DNA is TGTGCCAGCAGCTTAGTATTCGGGGCAGGGGCTGAGCAGTTCTTC. The encoded protein is CASSLVFGAGAEQFF.

This chain links TRBV12-5 with TRBJ2-7; D is unclear. Germline CDR1 is LGHNT and CDR2 is FRNRAP. V was clipped by 0 bases and J by 0 bases, with 6 bases between them. The CDR3 consists of 14 residues. This CDR3 reads CASGLVRYSYEQYF. As DNA, the CDR3 is TGTGCTAGTGGTTTGGTACGTTACTCCTACGAGCAGTACTTC.

This clone appeared a few times. The chain employs TRBV6-8 and TRBJ1-5; D is ambiguous. The V end was cut by 2 bases, the J end by 1 base, with 12 bases between. The CDR3 runs 16 residues. Germline-derived CDR1 and CDR2 are MNHGY and SAAAGT. CDR3 DNA: TGTGCCAGCAGTTACACCGCCGTGTCAAGCAATCAGCCCCAGCATTTT. Translated, it gives CASSYTAVSSNQPQHF.

This chain uses TRBV28 with TRBJ2-7, with unresolved D. The CDR3 has 13 amino acids. Looked up from germline, CDR1 is MDHEN and CDR2 is SYDVKM. Trimming removed 8 bases from V and 7 bases from J, with 18 bases in between. CDR3 region: CASGRARVWEQYF. The CDR3 nucleotides are TGTGCCAGCGGCCGGGCCCGGGTATGGGAGCAGTACTTC. Complete variable domain (other parts from reference TRBV28 and TRBJ2-7): DVKVTQSSRYLVKRTGEKVFLECVQDMDHENMFWYRQDPGLGLRLIYFSYDVKMKEKGDIPEGYSVSREKKERFSLILESASTNQTSMYLCASGRARVWEQYFGPGTRLTVT.

Only a few counts were recorded for this clone. The V call is TRBV9, the J call TRBJ1-3, with TRBD1 matching 7 bases. Germline V gives CDR1 SGDLS, CDR2 YYNGEE. This CDR3 contains 14 residues. After removal of 0 bases from V and 6 bases from J, the junction contained 3 bases not matched to a gene. The CDR3 DNA reads TGTGCCAGCAGCGTAGAGGGGGCTGCAAACACCATATATTTT. Protein product: CASSVEGAANTIYF.

The rearrangement joins TRBV6-8 to TRBJ1-5, with D unresolved. V lost 4 bases and J lost 3, with 7 bases in between. Germline CDR1 and CDR2: MNHGY and SAAAGT. The length of the CDR3 is 13 residues. The CDR3 sequence: CASSSGSNQPQHF. In DNA, the CDR3 is TGTGCCAGCAGTTCTGGGTCCAATCAGCCCCAGCATTTT.

The gene calls are TRBV9 and TRBJ2-4; 7 bases align to TRBD1. The V and J ends lost 5 bases and 5 bases, in that order; junction bases with no gene match: 10. This CDR3 is built from 15 residues. The germline V gene has CDR1 SGDLS and CDR2 YYNGEE. The CDR3 loop is CASSRVQGSQNIQYF. CDR3 DNA: TGTGCCAGCAGTCGGGTACAGGGGTCCCAAAACATTCAGTACTTC.